Sequencing of this T cell receptor (beta chain) was carried out in a study of cytomegalovirus exposure and HLA in healthy donors. Study-wide findings and caveats: Associated with cytomegalovirus, according to the listing, were fewer than 200 TCR beta chains.

Germline V gene sequence: CDR1 MNHNY, CDR2 SVGAGI (reference sequence). This CDR3 region has 16 residues. V trimming: 6 bases; J trimming: 4 bases; junction bases outside the gene matches: 9. Comment on this clone: The antigen remains undetermined.

PCR was performed using 60 Vbeta and 13 Jbeta primers. The method was immunoSEQ multiplex PCR; TCRdb's version includes in-frame clones alone and lacks a portion of them. Its clone listing holds approximately 150,000 clones. The receptor's source is a woman in her 50s in good health and CMV-seronegative. V and J are TRBV6-6 and TRBJ1-5; the match to TRBD1 covers 10 bases. Sequences were obtained from PBMCs. The CDR3 bases are TGTGCCAGCAGGCCCGGGACAGGGGAGGAAAATCAGCCCCAGCATTTT. Translation gives CASRPGTGEENQPQHF.